The sequence of this T cell receptor beta chain was determined in a study of shared clonotypes between healthy human individuals (dated by TCRdb to the early 2020s). Turning to the overall study: A couple of women and three men aged 18 to 49 years were included in the cohort. The study deeply sequenced blood TCR repertoires of five healthy adults to estimate repertoire size and the extent of clonotype sharing between individuals. To increase sequencing depth and limit assay-specific biases, different laboratories used diverse techniques to prepare libraries and sequence TCR repertoires. Leukapheresis yielded between about 0.9 and 10 billion PBMCs per donor. Per donor, three plates each were used for CD4 naive and CD4 memory, two for CD8 naive, and one for CD8 memory. General conclusions and limits of the study: Sampling was restricted to blood, and TCR repertoires in tissue are likely to differ from TCR repertoires in blood. Sharing across four donors was observed for about 5% of naive CD4, 3% to 3.5% of naive CD8, about 2.3% of memory CD4, and roughly 0.43% of memory CD8 clonotypes. Higher generation probabilities were observed for clonotypes shared by all four sorted-subset donors than for non-shared clonotypes. Pairwise subsampling led to the expectation that sequencing depth would affect the degree of clonotype sharing among donors. Larger estimated clonotype richness was generally found for naive subsets than for memory subsets. The small number of donors limited the genetic and exposure-history diversity represented. Rarefaction of sorted-subset datasets indicated incomplete sequencing despite the large sequencing depth.

TCR CDR3 regions were amplified from genomic DNA by multiplex PCR using the deep immunoSEQ assay. Genomic DNA extracted from each cell subset was distributed evenly over all wells of several immunoSEQ 96-well plates, and each plate served as one replicate. For sorted subsets, about 200 ng genomic DNA, equal to some 28,000 T cell genomes, was loaded into each replicate PCR. Purified libraries were quantified with a Qubit 3.0 fluorometer, sized on a Bioanalyzer 2100, and re-quantified with the KAPA Library Quantification kit. Each immunoSEQ 96-well plate was sequenced on its own single-read 150-cycle Illumina NextSeq 550 flow cell. Processing in the source paper ran as follows. The immunoSEQ output contained only junctional sequences without quality scores, so filtering could not match that applied to full-length reads. To assign V/J genes and CDR3, sequences were annotated against IMGT germline references using PyIR, a Python wrapper for IgBLAST v1.9. Reads were removed for weak V/J assignments (E-value above 1e-6), missing CDR3, stop codons, out-of-frame junctions, or ambiguous translated residues. A V3J clonotype was defined by an identical inferred V gene, J gene, and CDR3 amino acid sequence. The percentage overlap between two repertoires was calculated by dividing the number of shared unique clonotypes by the size of the smaller repertoire. Three approaches were used to assess repertoire richness: RTK rarefaction, the Chao1 estimator, and Recon v2.1 estimates of unobserved clonotypes. For all TCRbeta clonotypes obtained by the gDNA method from a handful of donors, generation probabilities were computed with OLGA. TCRdb obtained this table from immuneACCESS and retained in-frame rearrangements with V and J assigned. These tables miss some clones; where compared with another copy, unresolved V genes account for less than half of the shortfall, and the remainder is unexplained. V and J calls and clone size follow that table, whereas D and trimming were derived from the DNA. This sample comprises some 2,500,000 clones, roughly 93% of them detected only once. 0.36% of the sample goes to the ten largest clones.

Healthy HIV-negative adults with no recently reported acute infections or vaccinations were included as donors. Every donor was a Caucasian adult residing in Nashville, Tennessee, USA. CD4+ T cells were enriched by magnetic negative selection; naive cells were then positively selected on CD45RA, and the negative fraction formed the memory subset. Blood was obtained by leukapheresis, after which PBMCs were separated by Ficoll-Histopaque density gradient centrifugation and cryopreserved in liquid nitrogen vapor phase. Analytical flow cytometry was used to check the purity and quantity of each magnetically sorted T cell population. Each sorted fraction had its genomic DNA isolated and then quantified by UV absorbance on a Nanodrop 2000c. Of note for this clone: The clone's antigen remains unknown. No per-base quality is available; no much larger clone lies one base away.

This TCR came from a man between 18 and 29 years old in good health. Some clones in this sample may be carry-over from other donors' samples. The sequenced material came from naive CD4+ T cells from PBMCs. Sample cell subset or site, as interpreted from the label and publication: CD45RA+ positively selected.

The DNA sequence is given as TGTGCCAGCAGTTTATCGGGCTATTACAATGAGCAGTTCTTC. Its product reads: CASSLSGYYNEQFF. Recombination linked TRBV27 to TRBJ2-1, with the D gene call left open. According to the germline V gene (reference sequence), CDR1 reads MNHEY and CDR2 reads SMNVEV. From the cysteine up to the phenylalanine, the CDR3 has a length of 14 residues. The read is trimmed to its CDR3 DNA, 42 bases read in frame from base 1. V and J lose 0 bases and 4 bases, and a span of 7 bases separates them.